The next 19 T cell receptor beta chains were all read from a single sample in a study of blood T cell repertoires in COVID-19. Assay used: immunoSEQ multiplex PCR; TCRdb lists only in-frame clones, some missing. The table shows 120,000 to 150,000 clones, with roughly four fifths occurring only once. The sequenced sample was peripheral blood. These receptors all come from a human donor with acute or convalescent COVID-19. The donor label of this sample is uncertain.

The chain is built from TRBV11-2 and TRBJ2-5; 9 bases line up with TRBD2. Germline V gene data show CDR1 as SGHAT and CDR2 as FQNNGV. The CDR3 is 15 residues long. V gave up 4 bases and J gave up 1 base; unmatched junction bases: 4. The CDR3 is CASSSNSGGQETQYF. As DNA, the CDR3 is TGTGCCAGCAGCTCTAATAGCGGGGGCCAAGAGACCCAGTACTTC.

V usage is TRBV19 and J usage is TRBJ2-5; TRBD1 matches at 8 bases. Unmatched junction bases numbered 4, after V lost 4 bases and J lost 9 bases. Germline CDR1 and CDR2: LNHDA and SQIVND (reference sequence). CDR3 length equals 12 residues. Here the CDR3 DNA reads TGTGCCAGTAGTACCTCGACAGGGGCCCAGTACTTC. Translation: CASSTSTGAQYF.

The chain combines TRBV6-6 with TRBJ2-1, with 13 positions matching TRBD2. Germline loops: CDR1 MNHNY, CDR2 SVGAGI (reference sequence). After removal of 5 bases from V and 6 bases from J, the junction contained 7 bases not matched to a gene. The length of the CDR3 is 16 residues. The CDR3 DNA sequence: TGTGCCAGCAGTCAATTACTAGCGGGGGGGAGCAATGAGCAGTTCTTC. It yields the protein CASSQLLAGGSNEQFF.

The chain has TRBV27 and TRBJ1-6; TRBD1 matches at 12 bases. There are 16 residues in the CDR3. V trimming: 0 bases; J trimming: 10 bases; junction bases outside the gene matches: 4. Per germline, CDR1 MNHEY and CDR2 SMNVEV (reference sequence). The chain's CDR3 is CASSLSRGTGGSPLHF. The CDR3, as DNA: TGTGCCAGCAGTTTATCGAGAGGGACAGGGGGCTCACCCCTCCACTTT.

Only one count was recorded for this clone. The rearrangement uses TRBV5-1 and TRBJ2-3, with D maybe TRBD2 (6 bases). Trimming removed 10 bases at V and 2 bases at J, with 17 bases between. The CDR3 runs 14 residues. CDR1 and CDR2 (germline): SGHRS, YFSETQ. CDR3 in DNA: TGCGCCGTGGGACGCGGGGCAGACACAGATACGCAGTATTTT. Amino acid sequence: CAVGRGADTDTQYF.

The chain employs TRBV11-2 and TRBJ2-7; possibly TRBD1 for D (5 bases). The CDR3 contains 15 residues. V was trimmed by 4 bases and J by 5 bases, leaving 18 bases between them. The V gene's germline CDR1 is SGHAT and CDR2 FQNNGV. In DNA, the CDR3 is TGTGCCAGCAGCTCCGACAGAACCAAGTCTAACGAGCAGTACTTC. Translating it yields CASSSDRTKSNEQYF.

The genes are TRBV19 and TRBJ2-2; D gene unclear. CDR1 LNHDA and CDR2 SQIVND come from the germline V gene (reference sequence). V was shortened by 3 bases and J by 1 base, with 9 bases between the two germline ends. This CDR3 is built from 15 residues. As DNA, the CDR3 is TGTGCCAGTAGTATGACGGAGCGGAACACCGGGGAGCTGTTTTTT. Its translation is CASSMTERNTGELFF.

This chain joins TRBV15 and TRBJ2-7; perhaps TRBD1 as D (6 bases). This CDR3 comprises 13 residues. CDR1 and CDR2 from the germline V gene are LNHNV and YYDKDF (reference sequence). V lost 0 bases, J lost 6 bases, and 9 bases lay in between. CDR3 nucleotides: TGTGCCACCAGCAGAGATCGAGGGGGCGAGCAGTACTTC. Translated, it gives CATSRDRGGEQYF.

V is TRBV7-9 and J is TRBJ1-3; TRBD1 is a possible D gene (6 bases). The CDR3 totals 16 residues. The germline gives CDR1 SEHNR, CDR2 FQNEAQ (reference sequence). V dropped 1 base and J dropped 0 bases, with 10 bases sitting between them. In nucleotides, the CDR3 is TGTGCCAGCAGCTTAGGGGACATGAGCTCTGGAAACACCATATATTTT. This encodes CASSLGDMSSGNTIYF.

Note on this clone: One junction end disagrees with the germline gene, perhaps due to a read error. The V call is TRBV2, the J call TRBJ1-1, with no clear D. The CDR3 loop spans 12 amino acids. Germline CDR1 is SNHLY and CDR2 is FYNNEI. CDR3 region: CASREGTRQAFF. CDR3 in DNA: TGTGCCAGCAGGGAAGGAACTAGACAAGCTTTCTTT.

The J gene is TRBJ2-2, the V gene TRBV19, with D possibly TRBD1 on 5 matching bases. Germline lookup yields CDR1 LNHDA and CDR2 SQIVND (reference sequence). The CDR3 runs 13 residues. V lost 5 bases and J 5 bases, leaving 9 bases between the germline ends. CDR3 bases: TGTGCCAGTAGTCCTAGACAGACCGGGGAGCTGTTTTTT. Translating gives CASSPRQTGELFF.

This clone was observed a few times. This chain uses TRBV5-3 with TRBJ2-7; no reliable D call. TRBV5-3 is noted as an ORF with a role that remains uncertain. V was trimmed by 3 bases and J by 4 bases, leaving 8 bases between them. The CDR3 covers 12 residues. CDR3 region: CARSSRIYEQYF. The DNA of the CDR3 is TGTGCCAGAAGCTCGCGGATTTACGAGCAGTACTTC.

CDR3 bases: TGTGCCAGCAGTCGCCTACAGGAAGGCAATCAGCCCCAGCATTTT. Protein: CASSRLQEGNQPQHF. The genes are TRBV27 and TRBJ1-5; weak D call: TRBD1 (5 bases). This CDR3 contains 15 residues. Per germline, CDR1 MNHEY and CDR2 SMNVEV (reference sequence). V was trimmed by 5 bases and J by 2 bases, leaving 13 bases between them.

The chain employs TRBV9 and TRBJ2-3; D gene ambiguous. The CDR3 is 14 amino acids. CDR1 and CDR2 from the germline V gene are SGDLS and YYNGEE. V was trimmed by 0 bases and J by 1 base, leaving 6 bases between them. CDR3 nucleotide sequence: TGTGCCAGCAGCGTAGGTCCCGGCACAGATACGCAGTATTTT. This gives the protein CASSVGPGTDTQYF.

The rearrangement links TRBV19 to TRBJ2-1; D is uncertain. Trimming stripped 8 bases from V and 9 bases from J, with 14 bases between. This CDR3 spans 12 amino acids. Germline V gene sequence: CDR1 LNHDA, CDR2 SQIVND (reference sequence). This CDR3 reads CASSEGGTEQFF. In DNA, the CDR3 is TGTGCCAGTTCTGAAGGCGGCACTGAGCAGTTCTTC.

The chain recombines TRBV7-8 with TRBJ1-1; TRBD1 aligns across 9 bases. Germline V gene sequence: CDR1 SGHVS, CDR2 FQNEAQ. J lost 4 bases, V lost 1 base, and 1 base had no gene match. This CDR3 region has 14 residues. CDR3 amino acids: CASSLGQGVTEAFF. In DNA, the CDR3 is TGTGCCAGCAGCTTAGGACAGGGGGTCACTGAAGCTTTCTTT.

This chain uses TRBV11-2 with TRBJ1-5; D not resolved. The germline gives CDR1 SGHAT, CDR2 FQNNGV. The CDR3 consists of 13 residues. The V gene lost 2 bases and the J gene lost 7 bases, with 9 bases spanning the gap. The CDR3 DNA is TGTGCCAGCAGCTTATATGCGGGGCAGCCCCAGCATTTT. Translation gives CASSLYAGQPQHF.

The CDR3 DNA sequence: TGTGCCAGCAAAGCCGGCAATCAGCCCCAGCATTTT. The encoded protein is CASKAGNQPQHF. The chain recombines TRBV12-3 or TRBV12-4 with TRBJ1-5; D is unclear. V lost 7 bases, J lost 2 bases, and 6 bases lay in between. The length of the CDR3 is 12 residues.

V is TRBV5-4 and J is TRBJ2-7; 9 bases are shared with TRBD1. Trimming removed 1 base from V and 9 bases from J; junction bases left unmatched: 11. In germline, CDR1 is SGHNT, CDR2 YYREEE (reference sequence). The CDR3 runs to 15 residues. CDR3 coding DNA: TGTGCCAGCAGCTTGACCCGGGACAGGGTAACGGGGCAGTACTTC. Its protein product is CASSLTRDRVTGQYF. The full variable domain, its missing parts supplied by reference TRBV5-4 and TRBJ2-7, is ETGVTQSPTHLIKTRGQQVTLRCSSQSGHNTVSWYQQALGQGPQFIFQYYREEENGRGNFPPRFSGLQFPNYSSELNVNALELDDSALYLCASSLTRDRVTGQYFGPGTRLTVT.